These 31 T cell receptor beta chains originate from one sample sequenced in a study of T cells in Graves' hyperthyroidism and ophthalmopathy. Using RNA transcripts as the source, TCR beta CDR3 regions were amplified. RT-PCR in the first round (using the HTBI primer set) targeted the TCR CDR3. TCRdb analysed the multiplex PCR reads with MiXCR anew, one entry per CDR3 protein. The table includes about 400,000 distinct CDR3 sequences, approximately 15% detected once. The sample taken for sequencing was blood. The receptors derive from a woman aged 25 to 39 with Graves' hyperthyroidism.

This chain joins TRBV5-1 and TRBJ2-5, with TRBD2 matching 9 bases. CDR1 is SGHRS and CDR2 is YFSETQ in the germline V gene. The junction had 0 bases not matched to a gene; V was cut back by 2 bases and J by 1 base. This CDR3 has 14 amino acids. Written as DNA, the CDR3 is TGCGCCAGCAGCTTACTAGCGGGCCAAGAGACCCAGTACTTC. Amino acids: CASSLLAGQETQYF.

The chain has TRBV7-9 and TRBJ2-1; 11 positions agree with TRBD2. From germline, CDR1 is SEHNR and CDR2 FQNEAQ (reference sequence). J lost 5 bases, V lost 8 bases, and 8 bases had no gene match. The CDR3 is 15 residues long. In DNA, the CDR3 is TGTGCCAGCGGTCCGACTAGCGGGATCCACAATGAGCAGTTCTTC. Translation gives CASGPTSGIHNEQFF.

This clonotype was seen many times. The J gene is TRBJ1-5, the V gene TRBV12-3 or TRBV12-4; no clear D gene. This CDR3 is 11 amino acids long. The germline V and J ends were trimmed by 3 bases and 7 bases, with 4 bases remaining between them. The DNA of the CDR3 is TGTGCCAGCAGTTTTGGCCAGCCCCAGCATTTT. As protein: CASSFGQPQHF.

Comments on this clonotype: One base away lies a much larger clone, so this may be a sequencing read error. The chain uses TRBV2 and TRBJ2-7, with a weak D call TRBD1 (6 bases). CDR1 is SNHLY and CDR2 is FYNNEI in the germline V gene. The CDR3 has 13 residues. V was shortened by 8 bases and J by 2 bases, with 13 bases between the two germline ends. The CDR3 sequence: CASGHREAYEQYF. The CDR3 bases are TGTGCCAGCGGGCACAGGGAAGCCTACGAGCAGTACTTC.

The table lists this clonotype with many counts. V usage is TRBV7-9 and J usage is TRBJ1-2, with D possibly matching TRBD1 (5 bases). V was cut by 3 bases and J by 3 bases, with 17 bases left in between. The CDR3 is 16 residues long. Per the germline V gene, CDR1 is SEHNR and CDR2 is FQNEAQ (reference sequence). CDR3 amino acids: CASSFFPRRGDYGYTF. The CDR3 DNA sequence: TGTGCCAGCAGCTTTTTTCCTCGGAGAGGGGACTATGGCTACACCTTC.

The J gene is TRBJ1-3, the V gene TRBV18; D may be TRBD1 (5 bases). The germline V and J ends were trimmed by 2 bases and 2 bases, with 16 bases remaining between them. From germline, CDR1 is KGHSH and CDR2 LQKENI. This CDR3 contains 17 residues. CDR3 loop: CASSPAVGAETGNTIYF. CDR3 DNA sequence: TGTGCCAGCTCACCAGCGGTAGGGGCCGAAACTGGAAACACCATATATTTT.

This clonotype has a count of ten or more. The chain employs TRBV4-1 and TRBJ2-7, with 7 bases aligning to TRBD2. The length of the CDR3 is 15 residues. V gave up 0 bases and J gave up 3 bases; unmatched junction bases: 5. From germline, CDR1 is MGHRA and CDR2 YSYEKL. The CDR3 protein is CASSQEREGFYEQYF. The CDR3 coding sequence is TGCGCCAGCAGCCAAGAGAGGGAGGGCTTCTACGAGCAGTACTTC.

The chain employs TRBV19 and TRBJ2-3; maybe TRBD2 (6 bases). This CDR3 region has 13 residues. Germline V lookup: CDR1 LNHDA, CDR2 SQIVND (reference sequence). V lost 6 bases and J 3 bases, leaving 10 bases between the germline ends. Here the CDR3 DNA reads TGTGCCAGTAGCGGGAGTAAGACAGATACGCAGTATTTT. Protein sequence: CASSGSKTDTQYF. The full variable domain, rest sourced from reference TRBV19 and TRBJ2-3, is DGGITQSPKYLFRKEGQNVTLSCEQNLNHDAMYWYRQDPGQGLRLIYYSQIVNDFQKGDIAEGYSVSREKKESFPLTVTSAQKNPTAFYLCASSGSKTDTQYFGPGTRLTVL.

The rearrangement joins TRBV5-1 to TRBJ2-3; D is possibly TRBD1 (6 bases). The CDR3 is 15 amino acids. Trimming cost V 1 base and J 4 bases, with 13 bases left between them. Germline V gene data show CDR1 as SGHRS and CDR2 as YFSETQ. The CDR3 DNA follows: TGCGCCAGCAGCTTGCGGACAGATAGCGCAGATACGCAGTATTTT. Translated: CASSLRTDSADTQYF.

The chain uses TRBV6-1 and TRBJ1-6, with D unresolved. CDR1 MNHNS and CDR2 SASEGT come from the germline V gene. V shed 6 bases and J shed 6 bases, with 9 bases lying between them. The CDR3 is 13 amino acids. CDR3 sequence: CASRTMGNSPLHF. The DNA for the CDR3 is TGTGCCAGCAGAACCATGGGTAATTCACCCCTCCACTTT.

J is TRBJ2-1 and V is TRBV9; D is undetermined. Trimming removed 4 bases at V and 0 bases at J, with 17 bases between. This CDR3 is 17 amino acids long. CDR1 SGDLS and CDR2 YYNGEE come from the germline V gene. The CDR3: CASSPSVAPSSYNEQFF. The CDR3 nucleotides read TGTGCCAGCAGCCCCTCGGTGGCACCAAGCTCCTACAATGAGCAGTTCTTC.

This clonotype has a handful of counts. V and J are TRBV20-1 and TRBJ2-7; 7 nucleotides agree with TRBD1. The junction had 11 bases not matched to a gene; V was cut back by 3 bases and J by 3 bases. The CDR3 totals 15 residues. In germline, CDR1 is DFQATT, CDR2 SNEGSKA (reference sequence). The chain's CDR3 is CSARGKPGQLYEQYF. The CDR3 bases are TGCAGTGCTAGGGGCAAACCGGGACAGCTCTACGAGCAGTACTTC.

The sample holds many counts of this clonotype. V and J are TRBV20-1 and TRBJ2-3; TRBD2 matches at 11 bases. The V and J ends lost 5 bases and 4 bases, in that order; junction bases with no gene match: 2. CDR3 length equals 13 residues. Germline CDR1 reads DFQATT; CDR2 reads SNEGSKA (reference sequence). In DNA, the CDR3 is TGCAGTGCTCCACTAGCGGGAGCAGATACGCAGTATTTT. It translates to CSAPLAGADTQYF.

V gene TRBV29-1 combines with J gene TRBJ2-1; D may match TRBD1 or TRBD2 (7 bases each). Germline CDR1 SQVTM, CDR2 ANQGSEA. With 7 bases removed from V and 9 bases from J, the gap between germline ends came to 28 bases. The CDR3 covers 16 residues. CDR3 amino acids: CSGKQGGTVVQGEQFF. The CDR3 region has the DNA TGCAGCGGGAAGCAGGGGGGGACAGTGGTACAAGGTGAGCAGTTCTTC.

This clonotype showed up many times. The CDR3 loop is CASSMGGHGPPSYNEQFF. CDR3 in DNA: TGCGCCAGCAGCATGGGAGGACACGGGCCACCCTCCTACAATGAGCAGTTCTTC. This sequence joins TRBV5-1 and TRBJ2-1; maybe TRBD2 (6 bases). V lost 4 bases and J 0 bases, leaving 20 bases between the germline ends. Germline assignment: CDR1 SGHRS and CDR2 YFSETQ. There are 18 residues in the CDR3.

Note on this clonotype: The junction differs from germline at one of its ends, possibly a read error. CDR3 sequence (DNA): TGTGCCAGCAGCCCTTCGGCCGGGACAGGGCCCCTAACCAACACCGGGGGGCTGTTTTTT. Amino acid sequence: CASSPSAGTGPLTNTGGLFF. This rearrangement joins TRBV14 to TRBJ2-2, with TRBD1 matching over 9 bases. The germline V gene has CDR1 SGHDN and CDR2 FVKESK. The CDR3 covers 20 residues.

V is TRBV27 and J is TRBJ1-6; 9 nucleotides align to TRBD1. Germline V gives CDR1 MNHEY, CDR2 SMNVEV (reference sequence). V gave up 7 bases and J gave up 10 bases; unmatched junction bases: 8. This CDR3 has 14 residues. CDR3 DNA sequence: TGTGCCAGCAACCCGACAGGGGGGGGATCACCCCTCCACTTT. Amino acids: CASNPTGGGSPLHF.

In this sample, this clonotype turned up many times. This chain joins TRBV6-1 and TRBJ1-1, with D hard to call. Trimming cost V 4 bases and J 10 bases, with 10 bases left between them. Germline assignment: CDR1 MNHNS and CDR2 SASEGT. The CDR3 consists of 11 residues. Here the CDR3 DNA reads TGTGCCAGCAGTGGACGGTTTGTAGCTTTCTTT. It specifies CASSGRFVAFF.

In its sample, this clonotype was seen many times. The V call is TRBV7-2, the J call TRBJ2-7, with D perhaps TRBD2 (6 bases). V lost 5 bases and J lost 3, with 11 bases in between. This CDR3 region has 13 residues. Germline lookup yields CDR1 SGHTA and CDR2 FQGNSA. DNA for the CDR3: TGTGCCAGCAGCCGCGGGATGAACTACGAGCAGTACTTC. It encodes CASSRGMNYEQYF.

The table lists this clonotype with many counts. CDR3: CASSSDISHVGYTF. DNA for the CDR3: TGTGCCAGCAGTTCAGACATATCCCATGTTGGCTACACCTTC. V and J are TRBV12-3 or TRBV12-4 and TRBJ1-2; D unresolved. This CDR3 is 14 amino acids long. The V gene lost 4 bases and the J gene lost 7 bases, with 16 bases spanning the gap.

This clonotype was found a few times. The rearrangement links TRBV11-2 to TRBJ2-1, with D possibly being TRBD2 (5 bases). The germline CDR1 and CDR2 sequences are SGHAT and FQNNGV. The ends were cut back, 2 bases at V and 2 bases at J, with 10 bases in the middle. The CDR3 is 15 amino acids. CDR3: CASSLRESAYNEQFF. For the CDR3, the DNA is TGTGCCAGCAGCTTAAGGGAGTCAGCCTACAATGAGCAGTTCTTC. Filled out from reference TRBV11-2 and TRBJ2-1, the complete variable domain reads EAGVAQSPRYKIIEKRQSVAFWCNPISGHATLYWYQQILGQGPKLLIQFQNNGVVDDSQLPKDRFSAERLKGVDSTLKIQPAKLEDSAVYLCASSLRESAYNEQFFGPGTRLTVL.

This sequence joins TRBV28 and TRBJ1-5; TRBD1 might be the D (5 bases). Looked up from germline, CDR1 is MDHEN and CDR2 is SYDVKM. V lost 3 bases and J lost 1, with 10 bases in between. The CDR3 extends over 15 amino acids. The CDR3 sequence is CASSFGSGSNQPQHF. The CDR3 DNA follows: TGTGCCAGCAGTTTTGGTTCAGGGAGCAATCAGCCCCAGCATTTT.

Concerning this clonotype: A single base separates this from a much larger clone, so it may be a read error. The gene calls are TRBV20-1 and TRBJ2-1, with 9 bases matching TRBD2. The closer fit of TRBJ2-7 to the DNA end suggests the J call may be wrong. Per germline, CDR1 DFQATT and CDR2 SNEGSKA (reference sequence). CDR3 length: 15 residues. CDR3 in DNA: TGCAGTGCTACCCGTAGCGGGAGCCTCTACAATGAGCAGTACTTC. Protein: CSATRSGSLYNEQYF.

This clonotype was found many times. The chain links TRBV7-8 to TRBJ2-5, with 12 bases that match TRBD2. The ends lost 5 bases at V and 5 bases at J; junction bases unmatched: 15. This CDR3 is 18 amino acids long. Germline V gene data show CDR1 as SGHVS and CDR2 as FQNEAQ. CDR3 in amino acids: CASSPRRRLAGGPETQYF. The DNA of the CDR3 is TGTGCCAGCAGCCCTAGGCGACGTCTAGCGGGAGGGCCCGAGACCCAGTACTTC.

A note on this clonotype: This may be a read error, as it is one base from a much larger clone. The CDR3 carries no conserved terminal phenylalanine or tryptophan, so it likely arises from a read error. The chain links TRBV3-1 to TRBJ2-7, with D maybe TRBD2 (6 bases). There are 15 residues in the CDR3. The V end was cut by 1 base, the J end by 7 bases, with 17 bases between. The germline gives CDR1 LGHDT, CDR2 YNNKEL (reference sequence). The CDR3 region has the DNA TGTGCCAGCAGCCAAGGGGGGGTTGGGCGATGGGAGCAGTACCTC. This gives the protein CASSQGGVGRWEQYL.

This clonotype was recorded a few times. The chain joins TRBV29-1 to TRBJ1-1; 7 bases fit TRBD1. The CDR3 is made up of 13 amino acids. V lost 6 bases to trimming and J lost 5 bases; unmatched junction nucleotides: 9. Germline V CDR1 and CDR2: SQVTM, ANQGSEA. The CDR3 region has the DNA TGCAGCGTGCGGAAGGGGGCTGGAACTGAAGCTTTCTTT. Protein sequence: CSVRKGAGTEAFF. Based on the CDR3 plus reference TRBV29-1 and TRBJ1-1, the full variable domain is SAVISQKPSRDICQRGTSLTIQCQVDSQVTMMFWYRQQPGQSLTLIATANQGSEATYESGFVIDKFPISRPNLTFSTLTVSNMSPEDSSIYLCSVRKGAGTEAFFGQGTRLTVV.

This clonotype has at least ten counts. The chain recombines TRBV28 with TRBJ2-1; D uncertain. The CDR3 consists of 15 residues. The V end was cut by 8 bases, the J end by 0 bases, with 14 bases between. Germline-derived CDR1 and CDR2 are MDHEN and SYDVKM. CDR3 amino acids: CASRVRSDSYNEQFF. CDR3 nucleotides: TGTGCCAGCCGCGTACGCAGCGACTCCTACAATGAGCAGTTCTTC.

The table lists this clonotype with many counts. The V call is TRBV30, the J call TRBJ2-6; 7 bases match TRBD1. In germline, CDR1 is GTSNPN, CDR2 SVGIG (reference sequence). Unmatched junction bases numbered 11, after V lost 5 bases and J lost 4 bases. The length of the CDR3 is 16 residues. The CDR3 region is CAWSGGLVSGANVLTF. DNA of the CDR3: TGTGCCTGGTCAGGGGGTTTGGTATCCGGGGCCAACGTCCTGACTTTC.

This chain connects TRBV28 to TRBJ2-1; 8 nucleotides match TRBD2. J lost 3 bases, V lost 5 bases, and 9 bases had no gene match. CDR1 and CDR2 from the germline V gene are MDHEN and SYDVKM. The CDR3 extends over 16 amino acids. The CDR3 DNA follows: TGTGCCAGCAGTCCTAATAGCGGGATAGTCTACAATGAGCAGTTCTTC. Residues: CASSPNSGIVYNEQFF.

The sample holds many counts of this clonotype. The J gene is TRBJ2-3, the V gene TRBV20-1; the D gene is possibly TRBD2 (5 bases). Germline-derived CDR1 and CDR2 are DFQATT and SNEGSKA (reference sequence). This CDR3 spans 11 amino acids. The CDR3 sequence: CSASGTDTQYF. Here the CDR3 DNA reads TGCAGCGCGTCGGGGACAGATACGCAGTATTTT.

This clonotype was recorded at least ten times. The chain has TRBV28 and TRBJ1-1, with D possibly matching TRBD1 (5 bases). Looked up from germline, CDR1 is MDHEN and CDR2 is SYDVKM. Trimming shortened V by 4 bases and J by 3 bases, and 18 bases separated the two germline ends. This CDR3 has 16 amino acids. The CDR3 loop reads CASSSPLGHRDTEAFF. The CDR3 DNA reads TGTGCCAGCAGTTCCCCTCTAGGACACCGGGACACTGAAGCTTTCTTT. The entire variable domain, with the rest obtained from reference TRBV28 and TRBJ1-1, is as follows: DVKVTQSSRYLVKRTGEKVFLECVQDMDHENMFWYRQDPGLGLRLIYFSYDVKMKEKGDIPEGYSVSREKKERFSLILESASTNQTSMYLCASSSPLGHRDTEAFFGQGTRLTVV.